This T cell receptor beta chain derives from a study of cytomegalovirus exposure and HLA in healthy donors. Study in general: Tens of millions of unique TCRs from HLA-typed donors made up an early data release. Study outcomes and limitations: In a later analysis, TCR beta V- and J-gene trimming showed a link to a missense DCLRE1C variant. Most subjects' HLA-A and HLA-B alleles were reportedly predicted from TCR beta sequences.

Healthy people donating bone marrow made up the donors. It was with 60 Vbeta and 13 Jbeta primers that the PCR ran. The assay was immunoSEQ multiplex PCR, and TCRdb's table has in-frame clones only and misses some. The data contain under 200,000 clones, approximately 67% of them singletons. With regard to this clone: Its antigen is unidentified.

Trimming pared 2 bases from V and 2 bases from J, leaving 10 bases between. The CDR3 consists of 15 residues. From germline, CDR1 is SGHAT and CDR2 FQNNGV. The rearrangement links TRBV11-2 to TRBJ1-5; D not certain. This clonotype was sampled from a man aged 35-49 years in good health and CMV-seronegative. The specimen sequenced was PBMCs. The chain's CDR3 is CASSLTPMRNQPQHF. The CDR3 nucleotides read TGTGCCAGCAGCTTAACACCCATGCGCAATCAGCCCCAGCATTTT. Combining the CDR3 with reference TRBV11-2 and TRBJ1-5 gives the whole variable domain EAGVAQSPRYKIIEKRQSVAFWCNPISGHATLYWYQQILGQGPKLLIQFQNNGVVDDSQLPKDRFSAERLKGVDSTLKIQPAKLEDSAVYLCASSLTPMRNQPQHFGDGTRLSIL.